One and the same sample provided the 6 T cell receptor beta chains below, sequenced in a study of cytomegalovirus exposure and HLA in healthy donors. The PCR used 60 Vbeta and 13 Jbeta primers. The assay was immunoSEQ multiplex PCR, and TCRdb's table has in-frame clones only and misses some. The sample includes around 180,000 clones, approximately 80% of them seen just once. Sequencing was performed on PBMCs. The receptors were gathered from a boy aged 2 to 10 in good health and CMV-seronegative.

This chain connects TRBV27 to TRBJ2-3; 12 nucleotides align to TRBD1. The germline V gene has CDR1 MNHEY and CDR2 SMNVEV (reference sequence). This CDR3 region has 16 residues. With 4 bases clipped from V and 8 bases from J, the junction kept 10 bases outside the gene matches. The CDR3 spells CASSSTGTGGFGTQYF. DNA for the CDR3: TGTGCCAGCAGTTCAACCGGGACAGGGGGCTTTGGTACGCAGTATTTT.

The chain links TRBV4-3 to TRBJ1-5; D remains ambiguous. CDR1 LGHNA and CDR2 YSLEER come from the germline V gene. CDR3 length equals 13 residues. The V gene lost 0 bases and the J gene lost 6 bases, with 6 bases spanning the gap. CDR3 loop: CASSQDSSQPQHF. The CDR3 nucleotides are TGCGCCAGCAGCCAAGATTCATCTCAGCCCCAGCATTTT.

The chain joins TRBV2 to TRBJ2-1; 11 positions agree with TRBD2. In germline, CDR1 is SNHLY, CDR2 FYNNEI. This CDR3 region has 17 residues. The V and J ends lost 7 bases and 6 bases, in that order; junction bases with no gene match: 14. The CDR3 sequence is CASIPTLRLAGGNEQFF. CDR3 nucleotides: TGTGCCAGCATTCCCACCTTAAGGCTAGCGGGGGGCAATGAGCAGTTCTTC.

The chain's CDR3 is CASSLYTGDTDTQYF. For the CDR3, the DNA is TGTGCCAGCAGCTTGTATACGGGTGACACAGATACGCAGTATTTT. The chain employs TRBV11-2 and TRBJ2-3; D is unresolved. Germline V gene sequence: CDR1 SGHAT, CDR2 FQNNGV. Trimming pared 3 bases from V and 2 bases from J, leaving 12 bases between. The CDR3 has 15 amino acids.

The chain employs TRBV6-6 and TRBJ2-3; 8 bases are shared with TRBD2. Germline values: CDR1 MNHNY, CDR2 SVGAGI (reference sequence). V lost 6 bases, J lost 3 bases, and 11 bases stayed unmatched. The CDR3 extends over 16 amino acids. The CDR3 region has the DNA TGTGCCAGCAGCCCCGGACTAGCTGAAAGGACAGATACGCAGTATTTT. Amino acids: CASSPGLAERTDTQYF.

Concerning this clone: Other DNA variants within this sample encode the same CDR3. The rearrangement links TRBV2 to TRBJ1-2, with D perhaps matching TRBD1 (5 bases). CDR3 length: 13 amino acids. Per the germline V gene, CDR1 is SNHLY and CDR2 is FYNNEI. V shed 4 bases and J shed 2 bases, with 8 bases lying between them. This CDR3 is CASSAGPNYGYTF. Here the CDR3 DNA reads TGTGCCAGCAGTGCAGGGCCCAACTATGGCTACACCTTC.